This TCR beta chain was found in a study of cytomegalovirus exposure and HLA in healthy donors. This CDR3 has 15 amino acids. CDR1 is MNHEY and CDR2 is SVGAGI in the germline V gene. The V segment lost 3 bases and the J segment 9 bases; nucleotides outside the gene matches: 8. Turning to this clone: Its specificity is not known.

Findings of the study overall: It was likely that a cluster of highly shared sequence variants was a sequencing artifact. Rates of TCR association differed by HLA locus in a later analysis, with DRB1 highest and HLA-C lowest. The study designated roughly 160 TCR beta chains cytomegalovirus-associated.

The PCR had 60 Vbeta and 13 Jbeta primers. Produced via immunoSEQ multiplex PCR; TCRdb's table is partial and in-frame only. Its listing shows 150,000 to 200,000 clones. This TCR was sampled from an older woman in good health and CMV-seronegative. V is TRBV6-5 and J is TRBJ2-7; TRBD2 matches 13 bases. Sequencing used PBMCs. As DNA, the CDR3 is TGTGCCAGCAGTTATACCGGGACTAGCGGGATAGTGCAGTACTTC. This gives the protein CASSYTGTSGIVQYF.